This is a list of T cell receptor beta chains from one sample in a study of regulatory T cells in long-lasting Graves disease. Each CDR3 protein is one row after TCRdb ran MiXCR on the multiplex PCR reads. The sample includes around 360,000 distinct CDR3 sequences, roughly 15% of them seen just once. This same sample was also part of a study on T cells in Graves' hyperthyroidism and ophthalmopathy.

The specimen was peripheral blood mononuclear cells (PBMCs), collected at new diagnosis, from a patient treated with antithyroid drugs. The source is a woman under 30 with Graves disease. Both conserved end residues are part of each CDR3. Each record gives: CDR3 length, V gene, CDR3 protein.

>17|TRBV12-3/TRBV12-4
CASRYRALASGANVLTF
>15|TRBV5-1
CASSLDRSSYNEQFF
>15|TRBV9
CASSVGGTSGNEQFF
>13|TRBV4-1
CASSQEDPDEQYF
>13|TRBV12-3/TRBV12-4
CASSSGGNQPQHF
>13|TRBV10-2
CASSPTTTYEQYF
>14|TRBV27
CASSPLGVAYEQYF
>15|TRBV24-1
CATSDGLAESGEQFF
>18|TRBV19
CASSIAGGRVTGANVLTF
>16|TRBV18
CASSRPQGISGNTIYF
>14|TRBV18
CASSPDGDTYGYTF